Following are 30 T cell receptor beta chains from one sample sequenced in a study of early T cells in non-severe SARS-CoV-2 infection. TCRdb re-derived calls from the 5' RACE reads in MiXCR, one entry per CDR3 protein. Here the sample spans 30,000 to 40,000 distinct CDR3 sequences, around 6% being singletons. Sequencing was performed on whole blood, taken at baseline. These receptors all come from an adult who was a healthcare worker with PCR-confirmed SARS-CoV-2 infection or an uninfected control (not recorded which).

This clonotype was counted ten times or more. V and J are TRBV11-2 and TRBJ1-5; possible D gene TRBD1, 6 bases. CDR3 length: 15 residues. Germline CDR1 SGHAT, CDR2 FQNNGV. With 4 bases removed from V and 4 bases from J, the gap between germline ends came to 14 bases. CDR3 region: CASSSLRGTNQPQHF. The CDR3 nucleotides read TGTGCCAGCAGCTCACTTAGGGGGACTAATCAGCCCCAGCATTTT.

Ten or more counts support this clonotype. The chain couples TRBV19 to TRBJ1-2; D unclear. CDR1 and CDR2 (germline): LNHDA, SQIVND (reference sequence). The V end lost 5 bases, the J end lost 3 bases, and 13 bases lay between the germline ends. The CDR3 is 14 residues long. CDR3 residues: CASSQKEVYYGYTF. In DNA, the CDR3 is TGTGCCAGTAGTCAAAAGGAAGTCTACTATGGCTACACCTTC.

This clonotype was observed many times. The V call is TRBV7-2, the J call TRBJ1-5; D unresolved. CDR1 and CDR2 from the germline V gene are SGHTA and FQGNSA. The CDR3 length is 12 residues. Trimming removed 5 bases at V and 3 bases at J, with 5 bases between. The CDR3 spells CASSQNNQPQHF. CDR3 in DNA: TGTGCCAGCAGCCAGAACAATCAGCCCCAGCATTTT.

This clonotype was recorded at least ten times. The chain joins TRBV29-1 to TRBJ2-1; 9 bases line up with TRBD1. Looked up from germline, CDR1 is SQVTM and CDR2 is ANQGSEA. This CDR3 is built from 14 residues. V was pared by 3 bases and J by 3 bases, with 3 bases of the junction left unmatched. CDR3 DNA sequence: TGCAGCGTTGATGGGACAGGGATCTACAATGAGCAGTTCTTC. This codes for CSVDGTGIYNEQFF.

This clonotype was detected many times. The chain is built from TRBV6-6 and TRBJ1-2; the D gene is possibly TRBD1 (5 bases). The CDR3 loop spans 14 amino acids. V was pared by 7 bases and J by 5 bases, with 17 bases between. The germline CDR1 and CDR2 sequences are MNHNY and SVGAGI (reference sequence). The CDR3 coding sequence is TGTGCCAGCACCCATTCTCGGGGCTTTTATGGCTACACCTTC. Amino acid sequence: CASTHSRGFYGYTF.

This clonotype was seen ten or more times. The chain links TRBV5-6 to TRBJ2-7; no reliable D call. This CDR3 is 12 amino acids long. The ends were cut back, 3 bases at V and 3 bases at J, with 7 bases in the middle. CDR1 SGHDT and CDR2 YYEEEE come from the germline V gene. The DNA for the CDR3 is TGTGCCAGCAGCTACTCAAACTACGAGCAGTACTTC. It translates to CASSYSNYEQYF.

At least ten counts were recorded for this clonotype. The chain carries TRBV19 and TRBJ2-1, with 9 bases identical to TRBD2. CDR3 length: 14 residues. The junction had 6 bases not matched to a gene; V was cut back by 8 bases and J by 4 bases. CDR1 LNHDA and CDR2 SQIVND come from the germline V gene (reference sequence). The CDR3 bases are TGTGCCAGTCAGCGGGGGGCCATATACAATGAGCAGTTCTTC. Translating gives CASQRGAIYNEQFF.

Notes on this clonotype: With a much larger clone just one base away, this may be a read error. J is TRBJ2-3 and V is TRBV4-1, with D tentatively TRBD2 (5 bases). The length of the CDR3 is 16 residues. Looked up from germline, CDR1 is MGHRA and CDR2 is YSYEKL. The CDR3 coding sequence is TGCGCCGGCAGCCATTACGGGATGGGGATCACAGATACGCAGTATTTT. Its protein is CAGSHYGMGITDTQYF.

By share of the sample, this clonotype is medium-sized (0.01 to 0.1%). The chain combines TRBV6-5 with TRBJ1-2; the D gene is possibly TRBD1 (6 bases). The V gene lost 6 bases and the J gene lost 9 bases, with 14 bases spanning the gap. Germline assignment: CDR1 MNHEY and CDR2 SVGAGI. The CDR3 spans 12 residues. The CDR3, as DNA: TGTGCCAGCAGAAACAGGGATGGTAGCTACACCTTC. Translated: CASRNRDGSYTF.

This clonotype was observed many times. The genes are TRBV29-1 and TRBJ1-3; D is possibly TRBD1 (6 bases). This CDR3 is 15 amino acids long. The V and J ends lost 4 bases and 4 bases respectively, with 17 bases between them. From germline, CDR1 is SQVTM and CDR2 ANQGSEA. For the CDR3, the DNA is TGCAGCGTTGCGTTCCGGGGGGCGGGAGGAAACACCATATATTTT. This encodes CSVAFRGAGGNTIYF.

This clonotype was observed many times. The genes are TRBV7-9 and TRBJ2-3; unclear D gene. The CDR3 length is 13 residues. Trimming stripped 6 bases from V and 1 base from J, with 8 bases between. CDR1 and CDR2 from the germline V gene are SEHNR and FQNEAQ (reference sequence). DNA of the CDR3: TGTGCCAGCAGTCAAGGACGCACAGATACGCAGTATTTT. Its protein product is CASSQGRTDTQYF.

In its sample, this clonotype was seen many times. The germline gene is not matched at one end of the junction; a read error may be the cause. The chain joins TRBV29-1 to TRBJ2-7; TRBD1 is a possible D gene (6 bases). Germline-derived CDR1 and CDR2 are SQVTM and ANQGSEA. This CDR3 spans 13 amino acids. CDR3 sequence: CSVEATGFSEQYF. The CDR3 region has the DNA TGCAGCGTCGAAGCTACAGGGTTTTCCGAGCAGTACTTC.

This clonotype was recorded at least ten times. V and J are TRBV7-6 and TRBJ1-1, with 10 bases identical to TRBD1. J was trimmed by 6 bases and V by 4 bases; bases with no gene match: 5. Germline CDR1 SGHVS, CDR2 FNYEAQ. This CDR3 spans 14 amino acids. The CDR3 nucleotides read TGTGCCAGCAGCTCCGGAGGACAGGGGGCTGAAGCTTTCTTT. Protein: CASSSGGQGAEAFF.

This clonotype was found many times. The chain couples TRBV7-9 to TRBJ2-7; D is possibly TRBD1 or TRBD2 (5 bases each). This CDR3 comprises 16 residues. Looked up from germline, CDR1 is SEHNR and CDR2 is FQNEAQ (reference sequence). Trimming pared 1 base from V and 5 bases from J, leaving 18 bases between. Written as DNA, the CDR3 is TGTGCCAGCAGCTTAGGTGGGACCACTCTTGGCCACGAGCAGTACTTC. Translating gives CASSLGGTTLGHEQYF. Together with reference TRBV7-9 and TRBJ2-7, the CDR3 gives the full variable domain: DTGVSQNPRHKITKRGQNVTFRCDPISEHNRLYWYRQTLGQGPEFLTYFQNEAQLEKSRLLSDRFSAERPKGSFSTLEIQRTEQGDSAMYLCASSLGGTTLGHEQYFGPGTRLTVT.

The sample holds many counts of this clonotype. For the CDR3, the DNA is TGCAGCGTTGGCGGGACAGGGATCGATCAGCCCCAGCATTTT. It yields the protein CSVGGTGIDQPQHF. The chain joins TRBV29-1 to TRBJ1-5; 9 bases match TRBD1. Germline values: CDR1 SQVTM, CDR2 ANQGSEA. V lost 4 bases and J lost 5; bases outside the gene matches: 6. This CDR3 region has 14 residues.

This clonotype was counted at least ten times. V usage is TRBV9 and J usage is TRBJ2-1; D unclear. The CDR3 consists of 15 residues. From germline, CDR1 is SGDLS and CDR2 YYNGEE. V shed 0 bases and J shed 1 base, with 8 bases lying between them. The CDR3 sequence: CASSVAPDSYNEQFF. The CDR3 DNA is TGTGCCAGCAGCGTAGCCCCGGATTCCTACAATGAGCAGTTCTTC.

There are many counts of this clonotype. This chain joins TRBV5-8 and TRBJ1-5; TRBD1 might be the D (5 bases). CDR1 and CDR2 (germline): SGHTS, YDEGEE. V gave up 3 bases and J gave up 0 bases, with 10 bases separating them. This CDR3 region has 15 residues. CDR3 sequence reads: CASSSGPHSNQPQHF. CDR3 bases: TGTGCCAGCAGCTCGGGACCACATAGCAATCAGCCCCAGCATTTT.

This clonotype was observed at least ten times. The CDR3 nucleotides are TGTGCCTGGAGGAGGCCGGGAACCCTTTCACGGGCACGCTACAATGAGCAGTTCTTC. Translated, it gives CAWRRPGTLSRARYNEQFF. The chain combines TRBV30 with TRBJ2-1; D is possibly TRBD2 (5 bases). Trimming stripped 3 bases from V and 3 bases from J, with 27 bases between. Germline V gene data show CDR1 as GTSNPN and CDR2 as SVGIG (reference sequence). This CDR3 comprises 19 residues.

This chain links TRBV29-1 with TRBJ2-5, with D perhaps matching TRBD2 (6 bases). V lost 5 bases to trimming and J lost 5 bases, with 15 bases between them. CDR3 length: 13 residues. Looked up from germline, CDR1 is SQVTM and CDR2 is ANQGSEA. The CDR3 bases are TGCAGCGTTTCTTGGGGGGTCACTGAGACCCAGTACTTC. Translation gives CSVSWGVTETQYF.

This clonotype has a count of ten or more. The genes are TRBV29-1 and TRBJ1-2; 9 nucleotides agree with TRBD1. This CDR3 spans 12 amino acids. Germline V gene sequence: CDR1 SQVTM, CDR2 ANQGSEA. Trimming at V came to 6 bases and at J to 2 bases, leaving 1 base not matched to a gene. The CDR3 loop is CSVGTGNYGYTF. CDR3 DNA: TGCAGCGTCGGGACAGGGAACTATGGCTACACCTTC.

This clonotype was counted many times. This rearrangement joins TRBV4-3 to TRBJ2-5, with 7 bases that match TRBD1. Germline assignment: CDR1 LGHNA and CDR2 YSLEER. Unmatched junction bases numbered 5, after V lost 4 bases and J lost 3 bases. This CDR3 spans 14 amino acids. The CDR3: CASSLGQGEETQYF. CDR3 nucleotides: TGCGCCAGCAGCCTGGGGCAGGGGGAAGAGACCCAGTACTTC.

The sample holds many counts of this clonotype. The rearrangement joins TRBV29-1 to TRBJ1-5; 7 bases line up with TRBD1. Germline trimming cut 7 bases from V and 4 bases from J; bases unmatched to any gene: 4. The CDR3 covers 12 residues. The germline gives CDR1 SQVTM, CDR2 ANQGSEA. The CDR3 DNA follows: TGCAGCGCCAGACAGGGAAATCAGCCCCAGCATTTT. Translating it yields CSARQGNQPQHF. Full variable domain (outside the CDR3, taken from reference TRBV29-1 and TRBJ1-5): SAVISQKPSRDICQRGTSLTIQCQVDSQVTMMFWYRQQPGQSLTLIATANQGSEATYESGFVIDKFPISRPNLTFSTLTVSNMSPEDSSIYLCSARQGNQPQHFGDGTRLSIL.

CDR3 in amino acids: CASSSSGGSYEQYF. Written as DNA, the CDR3 is TGTGCCAGCAGTTCTAGCGGGGGCTCCTACGAGCAGTACTTC. The chain couples TRBV12-3 or TRBV12-4 to TRBJ2-7; 10 nucleotides agree with TRBD2. Trimming took 4 bases from V and 0 from J; bases not matched to a gene: 0. CDR3 size: 14 residues.

The gene calls are TRBV2 and TRBJ2-2, with D uncertain. CDR3 size: 17 residues. CDR1 and CDR2 (germline): SNHLY, FYNNEI. V was shortened by 2 bases and J by 5 bases, with 18 bases between the two germline ends. As DNA, the CDR3 is TGTGCCAGCAGTGAACTAACCGCTACAACCGAAACCGGGGAGCTGTTTTTT. Translating it yields CASSELTATTETGELFF.

This clonotype has ten or more counts. The chain couples TRBV14 to TRBJ2-2; no clear D gene. This CDR3 region has 14 residues. The germline V gene encodes CDR1 SGHDN and CDR2 FVKESK. V was shortened by 6 bases and J by 0 bases, with 8 bases between the two germline ends. This chain's CDR3 is CASRPAANTGELFF. CDR3 bases: TGTGCCAGCAGGCCGGCCGCGAACACCGGGGAGCTGTTTTTT.

There are many counts of this clonotype. The rearrangement links TRBV6-2 or TRBV6-3 to TRBJ1-4; weak D call: TRBD1 (6 bases). V was clipped by 8 bases and J by 10 bases, with 20 bases between them. CDR1 MNHEY and CDR2 SVGEGT come from the germline V gene. This CDR3 contains 14 residues. DNA of the CDR3: TGTGCCAGCTCGCGAAGGACAGAGGTAGTAAAACTGTTTTTT. The encoded protein is CASSRRTEVVKLFF.

The rearrangement links TRBV6-2 or TRBV6-3 to TRBJ2-1; TRBD2 agrees at 7 bases. The CDR3 spans 14 residues. The junction had 4 bases not matched to a gene; V was cut back by 0 bases and J by 8 bases. Germline assignment: CDR1 MNHEY and CDR2 SVGEGT. The DNA for the CDR3 is TGTGCCAGCAGTTACTCGGGAGGGAGGTATGAGCAGTTCTTC. Translating gives CASSYSGGRYEQFF.

Ten or more counts support this clonotype. The chain joins TRBV19 to TRBJ2-7; a weak D match, TRBD2 (5 bases). The CDR3 runs to 14 residues. V was shortened by 2 bases and J by 6 bases, with 14 bases between the two germline ends. In germline, CDR1 is LNHDA, CDR2 SQIVND (reference sequence). Here the CDR3 DNA reads TGTGCCAGTAGTATAATCGACGGCGGAGGCGAGCAGTACTTC. Residues: CASSIIDGGGEQYF.

In its sample, this clonotype was seen many times. The chain combines TRBV20-1 with TRBJ1-1, with a tentative D call TRBD1 (5 bases). The CDR3 consists of 14 residues. Trimming stripped 3 bases from V and 8 bases from J, with 19 bases between. The germline CDR1 and CDR2 sequences are DFQATT and SNEGSKA (reference sequence). CDR3 loop: CSASAQRRAGEAFF. DNA for the CDR3: TGCAGTGCTAGTGCTCAGCGCAGGGCCGGAGAAGCTTTCTTT.

There are many counts of this clonotype. This chain joins TRBV6-1 and TRBJ2-1; D is tentatively TRBD1 or TRBD2 (5 bases each). The CDR3 has 16 residues. Germline assignment: CDR1 MNHNS and CDR2 SASEGT. Trimming removed 5 bases at V and 6 bases at J, with 20 bases between. CDR3 protein: CASSLAGTPGFNEQFF. DNA for the CDR3: TGTGCCAGCAGTTTAGCCGGGACCCCCGGGTTCAATGAGCAGTTCTTC.